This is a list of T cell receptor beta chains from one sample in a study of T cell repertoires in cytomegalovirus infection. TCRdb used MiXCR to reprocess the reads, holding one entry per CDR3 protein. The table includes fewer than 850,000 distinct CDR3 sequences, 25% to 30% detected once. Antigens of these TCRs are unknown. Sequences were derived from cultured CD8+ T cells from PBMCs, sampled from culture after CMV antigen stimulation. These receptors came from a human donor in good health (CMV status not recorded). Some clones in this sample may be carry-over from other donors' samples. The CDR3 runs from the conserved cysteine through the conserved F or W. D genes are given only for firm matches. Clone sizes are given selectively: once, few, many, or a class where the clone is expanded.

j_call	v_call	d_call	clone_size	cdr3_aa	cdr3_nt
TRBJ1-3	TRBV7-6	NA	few	CASRGPGEFGNTIYF	TGTGCCAGCAGGGGTCCCGGGGAATTTGGAAACACCATATATTTT
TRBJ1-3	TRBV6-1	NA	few	CASSNREITPGNTIYF	TGTGCCAGCAGCAACAGGGAAATAACCCCTGGAAACACCATATATTTT
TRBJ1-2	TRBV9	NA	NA	CASSVKGVNYGYTF	TGTGCCAGCAGCGTAAAGGGGGTTAACTATGGCTACACCTTC
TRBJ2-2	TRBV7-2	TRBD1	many	CASSLGGQGAAGELFF	TGTGCCAGCAGCTTGGGGGGACAGGGGGCAGCCGGGGAGCTGTTTTTT
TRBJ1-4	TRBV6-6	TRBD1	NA	CASSEDRRNEKLFF	TGTGCCAGCAGTGAGGACAGGCGTAATGAAAAACTGTTTTTT
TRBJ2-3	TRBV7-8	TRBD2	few	CASSLDTSGGPVTDTQYF	TGTGCCAGCAGCCTAGATACTAGCGGGGGCCCCGTCACAGATACGCAGTATTTT
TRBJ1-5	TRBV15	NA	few	CATTIGDQPQHF	TGTGCCACCACCATCGGCGATCAGCCCCAGCATTTT
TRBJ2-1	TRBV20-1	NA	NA	CSARDLQGVGNEQFF	TGCAGTGCTAGAGATTTACAGGGAGTAGGCAATGAGCAGTTCTTC
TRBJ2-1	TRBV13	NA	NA	CASSLVGVYEQFF	TGTGCCAGCAGCTTAGTGGGGGTCTACGAGCAGTTCTTC
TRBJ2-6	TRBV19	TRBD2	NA	CASSIAAGDLSGANVLTF	TGTGCCAGTAGTATAGCGGCGGGGGACCTCTCTGGGGCCAACGTCCTGACTTTC
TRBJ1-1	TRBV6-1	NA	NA	CASSVQDPGTEAFF	TGTGCCAGCAGCGTACAGGACCCGGGGACTGAAGCTTTCTTT
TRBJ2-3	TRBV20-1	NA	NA	CSAPLAFGSAYTQYF	TGCAGTGCTCCACTAGCATTCGGGTCGGCGTATACGCAGTATTTT
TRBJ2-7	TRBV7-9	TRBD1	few	CASSFLQGASEQYF	TGTGCCAGCAGCTTCCTACAGGGGGCGAGCGAGCAGTACTTC
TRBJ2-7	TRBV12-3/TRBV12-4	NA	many	CASSEAGYEQYF	TGTGCCAGCAGCGAAGCGGGCTACGAGCAGTACTTC
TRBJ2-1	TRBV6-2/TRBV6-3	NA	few	CASSYPDSDEQFF	TGTGCCAGCAGTTATCCCGACAGCGATGAGCAGTTCTTC
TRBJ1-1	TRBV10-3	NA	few	CAISVESTEAFF	TGTGCCATCAGTGTAGAGAGCACTGAAGCTTTCTTT
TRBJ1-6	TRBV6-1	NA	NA	CASSEDGQGSSPLHF	TGTGCCAGCAGTGAAGATGGGCAGGGAAGCTCACCCCTCCACTTT
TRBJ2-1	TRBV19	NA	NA	CASSIDLQPNYNEQFF	TGTGCCAGTAGTATAGATCTACAGCCTAACTACAATGAGCAGTTCTTC
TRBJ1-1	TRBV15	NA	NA	CATSRDHGNTEAFF	TGTGCCACCAGCAGAGATCACGGGAACACTGAAGCTTTCTTT
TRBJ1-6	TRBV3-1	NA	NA	CASSQYRDGNSPLHF	TGTGCCAGCAGCCAGTACAGGGACGGCAATTCACCCCTCCACTTT
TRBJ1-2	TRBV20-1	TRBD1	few	CSAPRPRTGGDGYTF	TGCAGTGCTCCTCGGCCCAGGACAGGGGGCGATGGCTACACCTTC
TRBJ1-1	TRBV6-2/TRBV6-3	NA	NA	CASSYSAGEAFF	TGTGCCAGCAGTTACTCGGCAGGTGAAGCTTTCTTT
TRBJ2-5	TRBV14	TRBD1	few	CASRGTETQETQYF	TGTGCCAGCAGGGGGACAGAGACTCAAGAGACCCAGTACTTC
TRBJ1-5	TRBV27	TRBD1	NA	CASGTIGTGRGLGNQPQHF	TGTGCCAGCGGAACAATCGGGACAGGGAGAGGGCTTGGCAATCAGCCCCAGCATTTT
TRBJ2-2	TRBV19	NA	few	CASSIDGDPYTGELFF	TGTGCCAGTAGTATAGATGGTGACCCTTACACCGGGGAGCTGTTTTTT
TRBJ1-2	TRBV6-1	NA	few	CASSPRTPDIPNYGYTF	TGTGCCAGCAGTCCACGAACCCCGGACATCCCTAACTATGGCTACACCTTC
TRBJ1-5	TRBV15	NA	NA	CATSRDQRAPSPQHF	TGTGCCACCAGCAGAGATCAAAGGGCCCCCTCGCCCCAGCATTTT
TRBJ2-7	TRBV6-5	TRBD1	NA	CASSYVETGFYEQYF	TGTGCCAGCAGTTACGTGGAGACAGGGTTCTACGAGCAGTACTTC
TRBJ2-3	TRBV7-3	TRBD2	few	CASSDTGTSGGDTQYF	TGTGCCAGCAGCGACACCGGGACTAGCGGGGGAGATACGCAGTATTTT
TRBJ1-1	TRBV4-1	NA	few	CASSQVGWGRELNTEAFF	TGCGCCAGCAGCCAAGTAGGCTGGGGAAGGGAGTTGAACACTGAAGCTTTCTTT
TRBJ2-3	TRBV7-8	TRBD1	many	CASSAPDRVSTDTQYF	TGTGCCAGCAGCGCTCCCGACAGGGTTAGCACAGATACGCAGTATTTT
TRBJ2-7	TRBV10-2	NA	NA	CASSFGGGGEQYF	TGCGCCAGCAGCTTTGGAGGGGGTGGGGAGCAGTACTTC
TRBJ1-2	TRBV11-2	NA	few	CASSSPLTGIRGDGYTF	TGTGCCAGCAGCTCACCTTTGACTGGGATTAGGGGCGATGGCTACACCTTC
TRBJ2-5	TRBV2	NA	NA	CASSEARAGQETQYF	TGTGCCAGCAGTGAAGCGCGGGCGGGGCAAGAGACCCAGTACTTC
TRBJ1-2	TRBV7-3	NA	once	CASSVDSSYGYTF	TGTGCCAGCAGCGTGGACAGTTCCTATGGCTACACCTTC
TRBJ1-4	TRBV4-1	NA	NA	CASSPGQMNEKLFF	TGCGCCAGCAGCCCAGGACAGATGAATGAAAAACTGTTTTTT
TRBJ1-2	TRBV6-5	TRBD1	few	CASSHSSGGVDYGYTF	TGTGCCAGCAGTCACAGTTCAGGGGGAGTGGACTATGGCTACACCTTC
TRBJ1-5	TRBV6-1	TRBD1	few	CASSDPWGQGAMSNQPQHF	TGTGCCAGCAGTGATCCCTGGGGACAGGGGGCTATGAGCAATCAGCCCCAGCATTTT
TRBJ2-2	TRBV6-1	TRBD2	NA	CASTRRLAGDRNTGELFF	TGTGCCAGCACCCGGAGACTAGCGGGGGACCGAAACACCGGGGAGCTGTTTTTT
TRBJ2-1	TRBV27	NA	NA	CASSFSGLAEQFF	TGTGCCAGCAGTTTCTCAGGGTTGGCTGAGCAGTTCTTC
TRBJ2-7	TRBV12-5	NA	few	CASGLVLGDTSYEQYF	TGTGCTAGTGGTTTGGTACTGGGTGACACCTCCTACGAGCAGTACTTC
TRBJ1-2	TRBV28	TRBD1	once	CASSLQGALDGYTF	TGTGCCAGCAGTTTACAGGGGGCGTTGGATGGCTACACCTTC
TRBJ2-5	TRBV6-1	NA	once	CANGGQSQETQYF	TGTGCCAACGGGGGGCAGTCGCAAGAGACCCAGTACTTC
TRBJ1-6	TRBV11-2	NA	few	CASSPPGYNSPLHF	TGTGCCAGCAGCCCTCCGGGTTATAATTCACCCCTCCACTTT
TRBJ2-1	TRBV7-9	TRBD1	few	CASSLPEGTGAYNEQFF	TGTGCCAGCAGCTTACCCGAAGGGACAGGAGCCTACAATGAGCAGTTCTTC
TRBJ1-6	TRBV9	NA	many	CASSVAGGLNNSPLHF	TGTGCCAGCAGCGTAGCCGGAGGGCTAAATAATTCACCCCTCCACTTT
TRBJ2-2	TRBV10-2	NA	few	CASTHDGELFF	TGCGCCAGCACTCATGACGGGGAGCTGTTTTTT
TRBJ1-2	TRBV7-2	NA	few	CASSSRPYGYTF	TGTGCCAGCAGCTCCAGACCCTATGGCTACACCTTC
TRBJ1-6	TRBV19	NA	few	CASMEASESSYNSPLHF	TGTGCCAGTATGGAAGCCTCAGAGAGCTCCTATAATTCACCCCTCCACTTT
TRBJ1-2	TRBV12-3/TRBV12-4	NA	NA	CASRWTALYGYTF	TGTGCCAGCAGATGGACGGCTCTTTATGGCTACACCTTC
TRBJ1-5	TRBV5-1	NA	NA	CASSFGPADSNQPQHF	TGCGCCAGCAGCTTTGGGCCGGCGGATAGCAATCAGCCCCAGCATTTT
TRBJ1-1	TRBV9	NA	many	CASSPQTGRTEAFF	TGTGCCAGCAGCCCTCAGACAGGACGGACTGAAGCTTTCTTT
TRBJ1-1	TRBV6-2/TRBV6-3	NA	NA	CASSYSLDRNTEAFF	TGTGCCAGCAGTTACTCCTTGGACAGGAACACTGAAGCTTTCTTT
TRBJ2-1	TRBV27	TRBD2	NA	CASIDGGMGNEQFF	TGTGCCAGCATTGACGGGGGGATGGGGAATGAGCAGTTCTTC
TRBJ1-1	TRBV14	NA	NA	CASSQVYSTEAFF	TGTGCCAGCAGCCAAGTTTACAGCACTGAAGCTTTCTTT
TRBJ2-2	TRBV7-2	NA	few	CASEKYDSNTGELFF	TGTGCCAGCGAAAAGTATGACTCGAACACCGGGGAGCTGTTTTTT
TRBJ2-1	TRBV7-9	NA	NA	CASSLAGFANEQFF	TGTGCCAGCAGCTTAGCCGGGTTTGCGAATGAGCAGTTCTTC